The 20 T cell receptor beta chains below were found in one sample sequenced in a study of blood T cells in healthy people across ages. Alongside a J-beta primer mix, a sample-barcoded 5' primer served in a second PCR lasting about 7 to 12 cycles. TCRdb fed the 5' RACE reads into MiXCR, producing one record per CDR3 protein. The sample yields about 730,000 distinct CDR3 sequences, around 46% seen once. Sample: blood. The receptors shown here come from a woman in her sixties or seventies in good health.

V usage is TRBV20-1 and J usage is TRBJ2-7, with D tentatively TRBD1 (7 bases). The CDR3 is made up of 14 amino acids. Germline lookup yields CDR1 DFQATT and CDR2 SNEGSKA (reference sequence). Trimming cost V 4 bases and J 0 bases, with 13 bases left between them. In DNA, the CDR3 is TGCAGTGCTATTAGACAGGGAGGCTCCTACGAGCAGTACTTC. Translated: CSAIRQGGSYEQYF.

CDR3 sequence: CASSLAVYEQFF. In DNA form, the CDR3 reads TGTGCCAGCAGCTTAGCGGTCTATGAGCAGTTCTTC. The V call is TRBV11-1, the J call TRBJ2-1; D unresolved. V was clipped by 0 bases and J by 8 bases, with 5 bases between them. This CDR3 region has 12 residues. Germline V CDR1 and CDR2: SGHAT, FQDESV (reference sequence).

This clonotype was detected a few times. The rearrangement links TRBV3-1 to TRBJ2-7, with 8 bases fitting TRBD2. V trimming: 0 bases; J trimming: 2 bases; junction bases outside the gene matches: 6. The CDR3 runs to 16 residues. From germline, CDR1 is LGHDT and CDR2 YNNKEL (reference sequence). Here the CDR3 reads CASSQDWRGATYEQYF. CDR3 DNA sequence: TGTGCCAGCAGCCAAGATTGGCGGGGGGCGACCTACGAGCAGTACTTC.

V and J are TRBV6-1 and TRBJ1-1; the D is unclear. CDR3 length equals 14 residues. V was pared by 11 bases and J by 3 bases, with 19 bases between. Germline V gene sequence: CDR1 MNHNS, CDR2 SASEGT. In nucleotides, the CDR3 is TGTGCCGCTCGGGAGGCCTCCAAGTACACTGAAGCTTTCTTT. Translating gives CAAREASKYTEAFF.

The sample holds a few counts of this clonotype. This chain links TRBV20-1 with TRBJ2-3; 12 bases map to TRBD2. CDR1 and CDR2 from the germline V gene are DFQATT and SNEGSKA (reference sequence). The CDR3 spans 22 residues. V lost 0 bases, J lost 4 bases, and 23 bases stayed unmatched. The CDR3 loop is CSARDRPSTLTSGRVWADTQYF. As DNA, the CDR3 is TGCAGTGCTAGAGACCGCCCGTCGACCTTGACTAGCGGGAGAGTCTGGGCAGATACGCAGTATTTT.

J is TRBJ1-6 and V is TRBV25-1, with TRBD1 identical over 9 bases. V gave up 1 base and J gave up 7 bases; unmatched junction bases: 2. Per the germline V gene, CDR1 is MGHDK and CDR2 is SYGVNS. This CDR3 spans 15 amino acids. The CDR3, as DNA: TGTGCCAGCAGTGAATTAGGACAGGGGAATTCACCCCTCCACTTT. Its translation: CASSELGQGNSPLHF. Full variable domain (missing parts from reference TRBV25-1 and TRBJ1-6): EADIYQTPRYLVIGTGKKITLECSQTMGHDKMYWYQQDPGMELHLIHYSYGVNSTEKGDLSSESTVSRIRTEHFPLTLESARPSHTSQYLCASSELGQGNSPLHFGNGTRLTVT.

This clonotype came up many times. The gene calls are TRBV20-1 and TRBJ1-2; D gene ambiguous. V lost 2 bases and J 0 bases, leaving 13 bases between the germline ends. Germline CDR1 DFQATT, CDR2 SNEGSKA (reference sequence). The CDR3 runs to 15 residues. The CDR3: CSARLGSVANYGYTF. DNA for the CDR3: TGCAGTGCTAGATTGGGCAGCGTAGCTAACTATGGCTACACCTTC.

Note on this clonotype: Sequence at one end of the junction differs from germline and may be a read error. The gene calls are TRBV2 and TRBJ2-3; 8 bases are a match to TRBD1. The CDR3 has 15 amino acids. Germline V CDR1 and CDR2: SNHLY, FYNNEI. The CDR3 region is CASSKLAGGTGTQYF. CDR3 DNA: TGTGCCAGCAGTAAGCTAGCAGGGGGCACAGGTACGCAGTATTTT.

This clonotype appeared a few times. V usage is TRBV7-3 and J usage is TRBJ2-3; the match to TRBD2 covers 9 bases. Trimming took 1 base from V and 1 from J; bases not matched to a gene: 3. Germline V lookup: CDR1 SGHTA, CDR2 FQGTGA. CDR3 length: 16 residues. The CDR3 here is CASSLNAGGGTDTQYF. Here the CDR3 DNA reads TGTGCCAGCAGCTTAAATGCGGGAGGGGGCACAGATACGCAGTATTTT.

The rearrangement joins TRBV5-1 to TRBJ1-1, with D hard to call. Per the germline V gene, CDR1 is SGHRS and CDR2 is YFSETQ. The CDR3 runs 17 residues. Trimming stripped 2 bases from V and 7 bases from J, with 24 bases between. The CDR3 spells CASSFSLDGSHDSEAFF. In DNA, the CDR3 is TGCGCCAGCAGCTTTTCCCTGGACGGTAGTCATGATAGTGAAGCTTTCTTT.

This clonotype appeared once. A much bigger clone sits one base away, suggesting this may be a read error. The genes are TRBV29-1 and TRBJ2-7, with 9 bases that match TRBD2. In germline, CDR1 is SQVTM, CDR2 ANQGSEA. CDR3 size: 13 residues. The CDR3, as DNA: TGCAACGTTGCTCCTAGCGGGACCTACGAGCAGTACTTC. Protein: CNVAPSGTYEQYF.

The V call is TRBV6-6, the J call TRBJ1-2; TRBD1 matches 8 bases. The CDR3 extends over 12 amino acids. Germline CDR1 is MNHNY and CDR2 is SVGAGI (reference sequence). J was trimmed by 8 bases and V by 5 bases; bases with no gene match: 4. The CDR3 DNA follows: TGTGCCAGCAGTCGACAGGGGAGCGGCTACACCTTC. Protein product: CASSRQGSGYTF.

Comments on this clonotype: A much larger clone differs by one base, so this may be a read error. CDR3 sequence: CASTKTSGTYNEQYF. Here the CDR3 DNA reads TGTGCCAGCACCAAAACTAGCGGGACCTACAATGAGCAGTACTTC. V and J are TRBV7-2 and TRBJ2-7; 10 nucleotides match TRBD2. This CDR3 is built from 15 residues. In germline, CDR1 is SGHTA, CDR2 FQGNSA. The V gene end was trimmed by 7 bases and the J gene end by 7 bases; junction bases not matched to a gene: 13.

The chain joins TRBV9 to TRBJ2-1; 7 bases align to TRBD1. Germline V gene data show CDR1 as SGDLS and CDR2 as YYNGEE. The CDR3 is 14 residues long. The V gene end was trimmed by 3 bases and the J gene end by 7 bases; junction bases not matched to a gene: 7. CDR3 sequence: CASSAHRGGNEQFF. CDR3 DNA sequence: TGTGCCAGCAGCGCCCACAGGGGCGGGAATGAGCAGTTCTTC.

V gene TRBV29-1 combines with J gene TRBJ1-2; TRBD1 matches 11 bases. V lost 3 bases, J lost 7 bases, and 4 bases stayed unmatched. The germline V gene encodes CDR1 SQVTM and CDR2 ANQGSEA. The CDR3 consists of 13 residues. The CDR3 bases are TGCAGCGTTGAGTGGACAGGGGGCCGTGGCTACACCTTC. It codes for CSVEWTGGRGYTF. The whole variable domain, remainder taken from reference TRBV29-1 and TRBJ1-2, is SAVISQKPSRDICQRGTSLTIQCQVDSQVTMMFWYRQQPGQSLTLIATANQGSEATYESGFVIDKFPISRPNLTFSTLTVSNMSPEDSSIYLCSVEWTGGRGYTFGSGTRLTVV.

A remark on this clonotype: A junction end diverges from the germline sequence, so it may reflect a read error. V is TRBV11-2 and J is TRBJ2-3, with D possibly being TRBD2 (5 bases). Germline V gene lookup returns CDR1 SGHAT and CDR2 FQNNGV. The CDR3 spans 15 residues. The CDR3 spells CAGSSYTEGTDTQYF. CDR3 DNA: TGTGCCGGCAGCTCGTATACGGAGGGCACAGATACGCAGTATTTT.

This clonotype was observed a handful of times. The V call is TRBV10-3, the J call TRBJ1-4, with a weak D call TRBD1 (5 bases). CDR1 ENHRY and CDR2 SYGVKD come from the germline V gene. The CDR3 sequence is 12 residues long. V lost 4 bases, J lost 8 bases, and 8 bases lay in between. The CDR3 sequence is CAISGQGEKLFF. In DNA form, the CDR3 reads TGTGCCATCAGTGGCCAGGGAGAAAAACTGTTTTTT.

The rearrangement uses TRBV20-1 and TRBJ2-1; 10 nucleotides match TRBD2. V dropped 0 bases and J dropped 13; count of bases not matched to a gene: 18. The CDR3 is 17 residues long. In germline, CDR1 is DFQATT, CDR2 SNEGSKA (reference sequence). The CDR3 DNA follows: TGCAGTGCTAGAGATCGGGAGCGGGGGGGCCTAAGTGAGACCCAGTTCTTC. Protein sequence: CSARDRERGGLSETQFF.

The V call is TRBV10-3, the J call TRBJ2-7; 8 nucleotides match TRBD2. The germline CDR1 and CDR2 sequences are ENHRY and SYGVKD. After removal of 4 bases from V and 0 bases from J, the junction contained 8 bases not matched to a gene. The CDR3 runs 16 residues. The CDR3 sequence: CAISGVGGRSSYEQYF. CDR3 DNA sequence: TGTGCCATCAGTGGCGTCGGCGGGAGGAGCTCCTACGAGCAGTACTTC.

The V and J genes are TRBV20-1 and TRBJ2-1, with D tentatively TRBD1 or TRBD2 (6 bases each). The ends were cut back, 1 base at V and 5 bases at J, with 9 bases in the middle. The CDR3 is made up of 13 amino acids. The germline V gene encodes CDR1 DFQATT and CDR2 SNEGSKA (reference sequence). In DNA, the CDR3 is TGCAGTGCTAGAGGGGGGGCAGACAATGAGCAGTTCTTC. Amino acids: CSARGGADNEQFF.